Listed here are 28 T cell receptor beta chains from one sample, sequenced in a study of vaccination and CD4 T cells after COVID-19. These TCRs are of unknown antigen specificity. As to treatment: roughly 11-day PBMC culture with coronavirus spike peptide pools or control peptides (ViraFEST assay). CD4+ T cells that had been cultured provided DNA sequenced with the Oncomine TCR Beta short-read assay. TCRdb re-derived calls from the PCR reads in MiXCR, one entry per CDR3 protein. The repertoire holds about 20,000 distinct CDR3 sequences, with around half as singletons. This specimen was CD4+ T cells from blood, cultured in vitro, taken before SARS-CoV-2 vaccination. These receptor sequences come from a human donor who had recovered from COVID-19.

This clonotype was picked up one time. The genes are TRBV6-2 or TRBV6-3 and TRBJ1-5; 7 bases align to TRBD1. V trimming: 2 bases; J trimming: 4 bases; junction bases outside the gene matches: 8. The CDR3 consists of 16 residues. Germline CDR1 is MNHEY and CDR2 is SVGEGT. CDR3 sequence reads: CASSYLPGGRNQPQHF. The CDR3 DNA reads as TGTGCCAGCAGTTACCTGCCAGGGGGAAGAAATCAGCCCCAGCATTTT.

This sequence joins TRBV5-1 and TRBJ2-7, with 11 positions matching TRBD1. After removal of 4 bases from V and 0 bases from J, the junction contained 3 bases not matched to a gene. The CDR3 has 15 residues. Looked up from germline, CDR1 is SGHRS and CDR2 is YFSETQ. CDR3 amino acids: CASSPGTGGSYEQYF. In DNA, the CDR3 is TGCGCCAGCAGCCCGGGGACAGGGGGCTCCTACGAGCAGTACTTC.

This clonotype was found a few times. The DNA for the CDR3 is TGTGCCACCAGCAGCCGGCCGGGACAGGCTGGCAATGAGCAGTTCTTC. This sequence encodes CATSSRPGQAGNEQFF. The V call is TRBV15, the J call TRBJ2-1; 8 nucleotides line up with TRBD1. Germline V gene lookup returns CDR1 LNHNV and CDR2 YYDKDF (reference sequence). V was pared by 3 bases and J by 6 bases, with 10 bases of the junction left unmatched. CDR3 length: 16 amino acids.

This chain uses TRBV7-9 with TRBJ1-6; D is undetermined. Per the germline V gene, CDR1 is SEHNR and CDR2 is FQNEAQ (reference sequence). This CDR3 is 15 amino acids long. Trimming removed 5 bases from V and 2 bases from J, with 10 bases in between. CDR3 amino acids: CASSISLAYNSPLHF. The CDR3 nucleotides read TGTGCCAGCAGCATTTCCTTGGCCTATAATTCACCCCTCCACTTT.

This chain links TRBV20-1 with TRBJ1-5, with 9 bases identical to TRBD1. This CDR3 spans 18 amino acids. V shed 6 bases, J shed 2 bases, and the junction held 17 bases outside the gene matches. Germline V gene sequence: CDR1 DFQATT, CDR2 SNEGSKA (reference sequence). CDR3 amino acids: CSAEKTGGAGVGNQPQHF. The CDR3 region has the DNA TGCAGTGCGGAAAAAACAGGGGGCGCAGGGGTTGGCAATCAGCCCCAGCATTTT.

The chain joins TRBV7-8 to TRBJ1-5; no clear D gene. Between the trimmed V and J ends, which lost 1 base and 1 base, there was a span of 11 bases. This CDR3 region has 16 residues. Germline loops: CDR1 SGHVS, CDR2 FQNEAQ. The CDR3 region is CASSLGSGFSNQPQHF. The DNA for the CDR3 is TGTGCCAGCAGCTTAGGTTCAGGCTTCAGCAATCAGCCCCAGCATTTT.

The chain employs TRBV5-4 and TRBJ1-2; 10 positions agree with TRBD1. Germline V gene sequence: CDR1 SGHNT, CDR2 YYREEE (reference sequence). With V trimmed by 4 bases and J by 6 bases, 9 bases remained unmatched. The CDR3 covers 15 residues. The CDR3 sequence: CASSPGGTGENGYTF. The DNA for the CDR3 is TGTGCCAGCAGCCCCGGGGGGACAGGGGAGAATGGCTACACCTTC.

This chain uses TRBV19 with TRBJ1-1; 8 nucleotides align to TRBD1. J was trimmed by 6 bases and V by 9 bases; bases with no gene match: 9. The CDR3 loop spans 13 amino acids. CDR1 and CDR2 from the germline V gene are LNHDA and SQIVND (reference sequence). The CDR3 loop is CASKLAGGAEAFF. The DNA for the CDR3 is TGTGCCAGCAAACTGGCAGGGGGCGCTGAAGCTTTCTTT.

V is TRBV6-2 or TRBV6-3 and J is TRBJ2-5, with a weak D call TRBD1 (6 bases). With 5 bases removed from V and 5 bases from J, the gap between germline ends came to 12 bases. The CDR3 runs 13 residues. The germline gives CDR1 MNHEY, CDR2 SVGEGT. The chain's CDR3 is CASSGWQGETQYF. CDR3 sequence (DNA): TGTGCCAGCAGTGGATGGCAGGGGGAGACCCAGTACTTC.

This clonotype was seen once. The chain recombines TRBV11-3 with TRBJ1-1; D gene unclear. The CDR3 sequence is 13 residues long. Germline V lookup: CDR1 SGHNT, CDR2 YENEEA. V lost 3 bases, J lost 3 bases, and 8 bases lay in between. CDR3 sequence reads: CASSLELDTEAFF. In DNA form, the CDR3 reads TGTGCCAGCAGCTTGGAGTTGGACACTGAAGCTTTCTTT.

V and J are TRBV4-2 and TRBJ2-7; D gene ambiguous. CDR3 size: 15 residues. Germline loops: CDR1 LGHNA, CDR2 YNFKEQ. Trimming cost V 4 bases and J 3 bases, with 16 bases left between them. CDR3 nucleotides: TGTGCCAGCAGCCGGGAACCGACGAGAGTCTACGAGCAGTACTTC. Translating gives CASSREPTRVYEQYF.

This clonotype came up a few times. The J gene is TRBJ1-2, the V gene TRBV29-1; no reliable D call. The V gene's germline CDR1 is SQVTM and CDR2 ANQGSEA. The CDR3 loop spans 14 amino acids. Deletions cut 4 bases from V and 6 bases from J, with 18 bases between. CDR3 in DNA: TGCAGCGTTGGGTTATCGGGGAGAAGGGATGGCTACACCTTC. Encoded protein: CSVGLSGRRDGYTF.

This chain links TRBV12-3 or TRBV12-4 with TRBJ1-5, with D tentatively TRBD1 (5 bases). The CDR3 consists of 15 residues. V gave up 3 bases and J gave up 2 bases, with 11 bases separating them. The CDR3 DNA follows: TGTGCCAGCAGTTTGTCGCAGGGTGGCAATCAGCCCCAGCATTTT. This encodes CASSLSQGGNQPQHF.

The chain joins TRBV30 to TRBJ1-6; D is possibly TRBD1 (5 bases). Germline V gene data show CDR1 as GTSNPN and CDR2 as SVGIG (reference sequence). The CDR3 sequence is 14 residues long. With 3 bases removed from V and 9 bases from J, the gap between germline ends came to 15 bases. In DNA, the CDR3 is TGTGCCTGGAGGGGACGGGGAGGCCCTTCACCCCTCCACTTT. Protein sequence: CAWRGRGGPSPLHF. Supplemented by reference TRBV30 and TRBJ1-6, the full variable domain reads SQTIHQWPATLVQPVGSPLSLECTVEGTSNPNLYWYRQAAGRGLQLLFYSVGIGQISSEVPQNLSASRPQDRQFILSSKKLLLSDSGFYLCAWRGRGGPSPLHFGNGTRLTVT.

J is TRBJ1-2 and V is TRBV27; 8 positions match TRBD1. V was pared by 5 bases and J by 6 bases, with 11 bases of the junction left unmatched. From germline, CDR1 is MNHEY and CDR2 SMNVEV (reference sequence). The CDR3 has 15 amino acids. The CDR3 loop reads CASSPTTGVLDGYTF. DNA of the CDR3: TGTGCCAGCAGTCCCACGACAGGGGTGTTGGATGGCTACACCTTC.

About this clonotype: A read error may produce the germline difference seen at one junction end. CDR3 sequence (DNA): TGTGCCAGCAGTGTGACCCAGAACACTGAGGCTTTCTTT. This gives the protein CASSVTQNTEAFF. This chain joins TRBV6-4 and TRBJ1-1; D uncertain. Germline-derived CDR1 and CDR2 are MRHNA and SNTAGT. The length of the CDR3 is 13 residues.

This clonotype was observed a few times. The V gene is TRBV6-2 or TRBV6-3, the J gene TRBJ1-5; 7 bases match TRBD1. Germline V CDR1 and CDR2: MNHEY, SVGEGT. The CDR3 runs to 16 residues. The V segment lost 1 base and the J segment 5 bases; nucleotides outside the gene matches: 8. The CDR3: CASSYFDRVVHQPQHF. CDR3 nucleotides: TGTGCCAGCAGTTACTTCGACAGGGTAGTACATCAGCCCCAGCATTTT.

V gene TRBV15 combines with J gene TRBJ1-4, with D perhaps TRBD1 (6 bases). Trimming removed 1 base at V and 0 bases at J, with 9 bases between. The germline CDR1 and CDR2 sequences are LNHNV and YYDKDF (reference sequence). This CDR3 region has 16 residues. The DNA of the CDR3 is TGTGCCACCAGCAGAGTGGGGGCCCCAACTAATGAAAAACTGTTTTTT. Translating it yields CATSRVGAPTNEKLFF.

This clonotype appeared a few times. The chain carries TRBV20-1 and TRBJ2-3; D is unresolved. V gave up 2 bases and J gave up 2 bases, with 8 bases separating them. The CDR3 runs 13 residues. Germline assignment: CDR1 DFQATT and CDR2 SNEGSKA (reference sequence). CDR3 amino acids: CSARLEITDTQYF. CDR3 coding DNA: TGCAGTGCTAGATTGGAGATCACAGATACGCAGTATTTT.

This clonotype was found a few times. The rearrangement uses TRBV19 and TRBJ1-2; 9 nucleotides line up with TRBD1. V shed 5 bases, J shed 4 bases, and the junction held 8 bases outside the gene matches. The germline gives CDR1 LNHDA, CDR2 SQIVND (reference sequence). The CDR3 covers 15 residues. The CDR3 protein is CASSAHRGRSYGYTF. The CDR3 nucleotides read TGTGCCAGTAGTGCCCACAGGGGGCGAAGCTATGGCTACACCTTC.

A few counts support this clonotype. The chain combines TRBV20-1 with TRBJ1-2; D remains ambiguous. With 5 bases removed from V and 5 bases from J, the gap between germline ends came to 15 bases. CDR3 length equals 13 residues. The germline gives CDR1 DFQATT, CDR2 SNEGSKA (reference sequence). For the CDR3, the DNA is TGCAGTGCTTCAACTCGGACGGGATATGGCTACACCTTC. Translated: CSASTRTGYGYTF.

The chain uses TRBV20-1 and TRBJ2-1, with 8 bases lining up with TRBD2. The end of the DNA aligns better with TRBJ2-7, so the J call may be wrong. The CDR3 has 14 residues. Germline loops: CDR1 DFQATT, CDR2 SNEGSKA (reference sequence). CDR3 nucleotides: TGCAGTGCTGACAGGACTAGCTGGAGCTACGAGCAGTACTTC. Translation gives CSADRTSWSYEQYF.

This clonotype was counted between two and nine times. V and J are TRBV6-2 or TRBV6-3 and TRBJ1-5, with D maybe TRBD1 (6 bases). Germline V gene data show CDR1 as MNHEY and CDR2 as SVGEGT. V lost 7 bases, J lost 1 base, and 11 bases lay in between. The CDR3 spans 14 residues. The CDR3: CASNKQGSNQPQHF. The CDR3 coding sequence is TGTGCCAGCAATAAGCAGGGGAGCAATCAGCCCCAGCATTTT.

This clonotype counts as medium-sized. This chain links TRBV6-5 with TRBJ1-2; D ambiguous. The ends were cut back, 2 bases at V and 1 base at J, with 5 bases in the middle. CDR1 MNHEY and CDR2 SVGAGI come from the germline V gene. The CDR3 is 13 amino acids. The chain's CDR3 is CASSYASNYGYTF. The CDR3 DNA sequence: TGTGCCAGCAGTTACGCCAGTAACTATGGCTACACCTTC.

The CDR3 spells CASSPDRGRREQFF. CDR3 nucleotide sequence: TGTGCCAGCAGCCCGGACAGGGGGCGGCGTGAGCAGTTCTTC. The V and J genes are TRBV7-2 and TRBJ2-1; 11 nucleotides align to TRBD1. This CDR3 contains 14 residues. Trimming took 5 bases from V and 9 from J; bases not matched to a gene: 6. Germline CDR1 and CDR2: SGHTA and FQGNSA.

The CDR3 reads CASSFTANYGYTF. DNA for the CDR3: TGTGCCAGCAGTTTTACAGCAAACTATGGCTACACCTTC. The gene calls are TRBV27 and TRBJ1-2, with no clear D. Germline V CDR1 and CDR2: MNHEY, SMNVEV (reference sequence). Trimming shortened V by 3 bases and J by 2 bases, and 7 bases separated the two germline ends. This CDR3 has 13 amino acids.

This clonotype was observed a handful of times. V gene TRBV7-2 combines with J gene TRBJ1-5; D is perhaps TRBD1 (6 bases). Germline loops: CDR1 SGHTA, CDR2 FQGNSA. The CDR3 length is 15 residues. Deletions cut 5 bases from V and 6 bases from J, with 17 bases between. CDR3 region: CASSQGAGAGQPQHF. CDR3 in DNA: TGTGCCAGCAGCCAGGGCGCAGGGGCCGGTCAGCCCCAGCATTTT.

The CDR3: CASSVGKQETQYF. CDR3 nucleotide sequence: TGTGCCAGCAGCGTGGGGAAACAAGAGACCCAGTACTTC. V and J are TRBV9 and TRBJ2-5; no clear D. The V gene lost 2 bases and the J gene lost 2 bases, with 7 bases spanning the gap. The V gene's germline CDR1 is SGDLS and CDR2 YYNGEE. The CDR3 contains 13 residues.